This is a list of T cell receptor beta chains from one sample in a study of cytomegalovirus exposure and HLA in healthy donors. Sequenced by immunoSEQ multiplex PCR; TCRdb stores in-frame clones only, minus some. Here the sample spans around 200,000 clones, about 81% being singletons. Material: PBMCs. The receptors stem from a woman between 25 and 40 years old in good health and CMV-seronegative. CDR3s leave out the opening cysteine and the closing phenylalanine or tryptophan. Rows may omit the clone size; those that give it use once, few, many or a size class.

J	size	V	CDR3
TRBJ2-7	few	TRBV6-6	ASSPRGGEQY
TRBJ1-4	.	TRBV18	ASSQNRGLSEKLF
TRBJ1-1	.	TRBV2	ASRGGQVGANTEAF
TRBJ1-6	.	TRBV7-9	ASSFRTGTGFSPLH
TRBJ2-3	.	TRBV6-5	ASSYSVGTGADTQY
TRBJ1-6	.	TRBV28	ASSTLATGPLG
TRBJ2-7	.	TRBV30	AAERRGSSYEQY
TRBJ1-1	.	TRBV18	ASSRTRGDTEAF
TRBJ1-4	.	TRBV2	ASSGTEGLWEKLF
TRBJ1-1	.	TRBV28	ASSLVLLANTEAF
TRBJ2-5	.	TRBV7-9	ASSSWTVQETQY
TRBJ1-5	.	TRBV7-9	ASSSGTGGAGQPQH
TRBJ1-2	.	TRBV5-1	ASTSDRRLDGYT
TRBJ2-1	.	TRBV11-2	ASSPNLGQGYNEQF
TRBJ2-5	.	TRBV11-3	ASSSEGRETQY
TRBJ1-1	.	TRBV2	ASRPRQGSDTEAF
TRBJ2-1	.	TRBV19	ASSRGILYNEQF
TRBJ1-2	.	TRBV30	AWDRTYGYT
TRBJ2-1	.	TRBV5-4	ASSPVPGQGAYNEQF
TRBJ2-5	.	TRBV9	ASSVGWGQGVKQETQY
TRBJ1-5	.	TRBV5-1	ASSPGDPNNQPQH
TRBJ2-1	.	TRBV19	ASAGRSSYNEQF
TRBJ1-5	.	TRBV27	ASRSGTGNQPQH
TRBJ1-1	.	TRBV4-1	ASSQQGAGNTEAF
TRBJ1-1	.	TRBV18	ASSPPLGHSTEAF
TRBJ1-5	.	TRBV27	ASSPPGQGNNQPQH
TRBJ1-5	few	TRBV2	ASRPDRGGNQPQH
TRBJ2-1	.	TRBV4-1	ASSQDPGYEQF
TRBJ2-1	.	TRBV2	ASSGQGIILDEQF
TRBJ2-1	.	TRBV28	ASSLEGLAGNEQF
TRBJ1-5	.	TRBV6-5	ASSAGSDGYQPQH
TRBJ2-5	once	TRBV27	ASSLRLAGRRETQY
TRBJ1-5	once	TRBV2	ASMRGQGKNQPQH
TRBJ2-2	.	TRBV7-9	ASSFLLQGFGGELF
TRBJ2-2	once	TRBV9	ASSVTGQANTGELF
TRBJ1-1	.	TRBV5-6	ASSYDLGQLNTEAF
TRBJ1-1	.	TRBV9	ASSLGQNMNTEAF
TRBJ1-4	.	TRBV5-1	ASSLGSINEKLF
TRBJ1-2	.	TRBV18	ASSPLVQGMDYGYT
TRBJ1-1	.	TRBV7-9	ASSRSTRGHIEAF
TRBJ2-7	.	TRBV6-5	ASSLAGGRNEQY
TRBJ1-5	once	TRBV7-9	ASSIREGNQPQH
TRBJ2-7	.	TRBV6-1	ASRNAGTSLDEQY
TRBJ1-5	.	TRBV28	ASSLWGGQTQLGRPQH
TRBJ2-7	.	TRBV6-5	ASRRTSGGVGEQY
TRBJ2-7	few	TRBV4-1	ASSQRGTSGSYEQY
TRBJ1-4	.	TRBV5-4	ASSLAPEKLF
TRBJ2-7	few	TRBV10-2	ASSSSGYEQY
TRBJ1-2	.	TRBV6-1	ASRPPGGNYGYT
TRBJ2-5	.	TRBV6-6	ASSLWAGGGETQY
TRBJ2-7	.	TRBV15	ATSRGRDRGHEQY
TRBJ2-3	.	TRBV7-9	ASSPRQISSTDTQY
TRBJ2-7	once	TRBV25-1	ASSGEMSWAGQYEQY
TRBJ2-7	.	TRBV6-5	ASSYSGSTVSYEQY
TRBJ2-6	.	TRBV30	AWSYGRAGANVLT
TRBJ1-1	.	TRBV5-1	ASSPGQGEAF
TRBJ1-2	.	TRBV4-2	ASTIPGQGAQGYT
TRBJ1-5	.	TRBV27	ASSLEGRGRQPQH
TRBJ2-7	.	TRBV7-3	ASSRGQVSYEQY